The clone carrying this T cell receptor beta chain turned up a few times. The antigen remains unidentified. This sample was taken from a study of CD8 T cells in ankylosing spondylitis. Overall study results and limits: Reportedly, matched ankylosing spondylitis synovial fluid was significantly enriched for disease-linked clones. In synovial fluid and blood from reactive arthritis, some motif variants were previously reported. Clones that were linked to disease were CD8+ and were relatively rare in peripheral blood. Seemingly characteristic of ankylosing spondylitis blood was a TCR beta motif consisting of about 8 highly homologous variants.

For TCR beta, libraries came from quantitative 5'-RACE with molecular barcodes. TCRdb reanalysed the 5' RACE reads using MiXCR and keeps one entry per CDR3 protein. The repertoire holds around 490,000 distinct CDR3 sequences, with about 5.7% as singletons. Losses at the gene ends were 1 base for V and 4 bases for J; bases not matched to a gene: 7. Germline CDR1 and CDR2: SQVTM and ANQGSEA. The CDR3 contains 15 residues. The TCR sequence derives from a male donor with ankylosing spondylitis. This sequence joins TRBV29-1 and TRBJ2-3, with 8 bases fitting TRBD1. Sequencing input: blood, either unsorted or a sorted T cell fraction (not recorded which). This CDR3 reads CSVEGGTQGADTQYF. CDR3 bases: TGCAGCGTTGAAGGTGGGACACAGGGGGCAGATACGCAGTATTTT.